The T cell receptor (beta chain) described here comes from a study of blood T cell repertoires in COVID-19. About the study: Whether acute or convalescent, the COVID-19 samples came from the United States, Italy and Spain.

Study processing details: How many nucleated cells were present was estimated from reference gene primer amplification. Measured with immunoSEQ multiplex PCR; TCRdb has only the in-frame clones, and not every one. That table gives V, J and clone size, and the DNA gave D and trimming. The sample carries roughly 250,000 clones, roughly 88% recorded once. Participants were aged about 18 to 100 years from about two dozen US areas. The study assigned cohorts using participant-reported clinical history. Germline-derived CDR1 and CDR2 are SGHRS and YFSETQ. CDR3 length: 19 residues. Of note for this clone: A junction boundary mismatches the germline segment, possibly from a read error.

The source of this sequence is a woman aged 40 to 55 who had been exposed to COVID-19. This chain connects TRBV5-1 to TRBJ2-2; TRBD1 matches 8 bases. Sample: PBMCs or T cells enriched from blood (not recorded which). CDR3 coding DNA: TGTGCCAGCAGCTTTTTGCGGACAGGGAATTCTCTGGACACCGGGGAGCTGTTTTTT. It specifies CASSFLRTGNSLDTGELFF. The full variable domain, completed using reference TRBV5-1 and TRBJ2-2, is KAGVTQTPRYLIKTRGQQVTLSCSPISGHRSVSWYQQTPGQGLQFLFEYFSETQRNKGNFPGRFSGRQFSNSRSEMNVSTLELGDSALYLCASSFLRTGNSLDTGELFFGEGSRLTVL.